The present T cell receptor (beta chain) was sequenced within a study of human T cells and chemical hapten exposure. The time point here: patch test 3, about 24 weeks after DPC sensitization. The treatment here: therapeutic diphenylcyclopropenone sensitization with weekly scalp DPC. Total RNA came from unfractionated whole blood. At least ten counts were recorded for this clonotype. V was trimmed by 8 bases and J by 8 bases, leaving 10 bases between them. The germline CDR1 and CDR2 sequences are SQVTM and ANQGSEA. This CDR3 has 10 amino acids. TCRdb recomputed calls from the RACE reads with MiXCR, one row per CDR3 protein. The data contain almost 40,000 distinct CDR3 sequences, 8% to 10% of them singletons.

Here the sequenced sample was whole blood, taken in connection with sensitization to the hapten diphenylcyclopropenone (DPC). This TCR was sampled from a man aged 50 to 59 with alopecia areata. Some clones in this sample may be carry-over from other donors' samples. This rearrangement joins TRBV29-1 to TRBJ2-1; unclear D gene. The CDR3 DNA sequence: TGCAGCCCGTCTAAGGATGAGCAGTTCTTC. Protein sequence: CSPSKDEQFF.